This paragraph reports one T cell receptor (beta chain). No antigen is known for it. Primed by a sample-barcoded 5' primer and a J-beta primer mix, a second PCR proceeded for roughly 7 to 12 cycles. All cDNA molecules were each tagged by a template-switch adaptor with 12 random nucleotides. TCRdb reprocessed the 5' RACE reads via MiXCR and lists one record per CDR3 protein. Of about 1.4 million distinct CDR3 sequences in the sample, approximately 59% were seen once. This sample is part of a study of blood T cells in healthy people across ages. Study-wide results and caveats: TCR beta diversity per million T cells fell roughly linearly with age.

V lost 3 bases, J lost 5 bases, and 14 bases lay in between. This CDR3 is built from 14 residues. Germline V gene sequence: CDR1 SGDLS, CDR2 YYNGEE. Sequenced: blood. V usage is TRBV9 and J usage is TRBJ1-1; D unresolved. The TCR sequence derives from a man aged 18 to 29 in good health. The CDR3 DNA sequence: TGTGCCAGCAGCGAGACCCCGGGCGGTACTGAAGCTTTCTTT. Translating it yields CASSETPGGTEAFF.